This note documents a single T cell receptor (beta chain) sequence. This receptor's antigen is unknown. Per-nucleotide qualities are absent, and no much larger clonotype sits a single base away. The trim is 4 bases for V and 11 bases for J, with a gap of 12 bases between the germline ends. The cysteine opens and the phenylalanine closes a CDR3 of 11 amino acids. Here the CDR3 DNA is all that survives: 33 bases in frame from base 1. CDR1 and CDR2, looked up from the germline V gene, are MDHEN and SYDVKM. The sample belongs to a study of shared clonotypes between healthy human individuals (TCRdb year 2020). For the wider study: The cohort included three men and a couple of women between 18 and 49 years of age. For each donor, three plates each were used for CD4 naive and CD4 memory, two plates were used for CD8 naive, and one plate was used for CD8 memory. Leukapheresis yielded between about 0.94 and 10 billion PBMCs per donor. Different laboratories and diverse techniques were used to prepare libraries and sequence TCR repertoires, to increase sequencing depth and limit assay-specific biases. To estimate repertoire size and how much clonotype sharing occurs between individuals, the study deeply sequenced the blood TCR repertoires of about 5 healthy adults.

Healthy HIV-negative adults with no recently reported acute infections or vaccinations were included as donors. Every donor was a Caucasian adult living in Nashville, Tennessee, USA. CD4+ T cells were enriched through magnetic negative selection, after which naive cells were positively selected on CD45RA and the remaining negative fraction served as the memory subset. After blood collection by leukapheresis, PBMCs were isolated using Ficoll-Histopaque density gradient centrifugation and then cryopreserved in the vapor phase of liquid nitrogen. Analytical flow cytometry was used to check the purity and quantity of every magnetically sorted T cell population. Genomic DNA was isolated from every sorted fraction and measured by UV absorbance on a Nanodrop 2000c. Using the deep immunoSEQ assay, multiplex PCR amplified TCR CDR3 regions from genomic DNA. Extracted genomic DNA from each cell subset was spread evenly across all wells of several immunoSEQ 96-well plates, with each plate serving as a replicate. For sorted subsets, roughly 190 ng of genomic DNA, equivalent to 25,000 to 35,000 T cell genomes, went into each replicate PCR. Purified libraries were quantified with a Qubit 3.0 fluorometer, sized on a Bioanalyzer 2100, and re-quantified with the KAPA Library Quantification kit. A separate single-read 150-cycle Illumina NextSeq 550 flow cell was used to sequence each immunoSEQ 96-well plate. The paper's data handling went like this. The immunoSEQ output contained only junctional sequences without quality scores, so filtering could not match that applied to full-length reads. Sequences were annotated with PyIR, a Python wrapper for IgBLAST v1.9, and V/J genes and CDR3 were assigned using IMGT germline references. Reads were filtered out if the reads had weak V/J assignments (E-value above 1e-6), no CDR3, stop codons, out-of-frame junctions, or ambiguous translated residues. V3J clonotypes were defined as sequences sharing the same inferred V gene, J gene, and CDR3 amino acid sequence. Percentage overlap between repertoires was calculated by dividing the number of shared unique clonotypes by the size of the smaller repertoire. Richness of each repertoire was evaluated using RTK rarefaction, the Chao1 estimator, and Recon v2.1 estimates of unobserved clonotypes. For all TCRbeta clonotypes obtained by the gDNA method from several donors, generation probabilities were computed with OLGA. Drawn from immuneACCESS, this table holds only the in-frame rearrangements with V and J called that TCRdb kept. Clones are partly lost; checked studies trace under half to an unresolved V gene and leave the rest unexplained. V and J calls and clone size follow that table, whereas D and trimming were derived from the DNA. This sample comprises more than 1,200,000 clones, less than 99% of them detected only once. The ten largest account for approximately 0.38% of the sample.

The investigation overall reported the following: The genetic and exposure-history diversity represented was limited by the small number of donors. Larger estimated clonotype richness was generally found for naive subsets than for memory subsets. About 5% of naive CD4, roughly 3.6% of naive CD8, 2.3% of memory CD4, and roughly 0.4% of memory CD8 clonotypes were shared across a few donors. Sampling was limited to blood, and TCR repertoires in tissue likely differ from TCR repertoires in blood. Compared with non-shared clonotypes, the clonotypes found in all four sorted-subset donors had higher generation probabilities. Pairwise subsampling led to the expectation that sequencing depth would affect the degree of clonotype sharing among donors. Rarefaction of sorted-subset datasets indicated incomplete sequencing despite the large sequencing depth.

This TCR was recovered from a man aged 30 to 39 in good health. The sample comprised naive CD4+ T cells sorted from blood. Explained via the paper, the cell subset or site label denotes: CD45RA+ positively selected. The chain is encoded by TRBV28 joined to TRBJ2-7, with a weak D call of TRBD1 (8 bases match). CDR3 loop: CASSYRGREYF. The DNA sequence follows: TGTGCCAGCAGTTACAGGGGGAGGGAGTACTTC.